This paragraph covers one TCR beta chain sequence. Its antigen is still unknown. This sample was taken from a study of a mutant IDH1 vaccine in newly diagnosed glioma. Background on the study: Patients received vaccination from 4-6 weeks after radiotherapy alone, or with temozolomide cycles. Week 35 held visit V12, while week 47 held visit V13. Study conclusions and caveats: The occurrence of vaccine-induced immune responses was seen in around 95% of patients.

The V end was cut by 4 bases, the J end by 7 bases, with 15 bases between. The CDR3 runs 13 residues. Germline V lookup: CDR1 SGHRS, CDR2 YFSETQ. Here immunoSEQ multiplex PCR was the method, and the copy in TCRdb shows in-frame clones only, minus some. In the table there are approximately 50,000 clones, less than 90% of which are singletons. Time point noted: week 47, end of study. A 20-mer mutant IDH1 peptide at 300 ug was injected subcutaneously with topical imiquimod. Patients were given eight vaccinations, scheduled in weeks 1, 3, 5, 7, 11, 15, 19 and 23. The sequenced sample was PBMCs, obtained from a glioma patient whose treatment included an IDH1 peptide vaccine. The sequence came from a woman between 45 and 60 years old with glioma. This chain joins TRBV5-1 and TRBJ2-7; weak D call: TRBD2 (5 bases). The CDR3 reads CASSADWAGEQYF. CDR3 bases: TGCGCCAGCAGCGCCGACTGGGCGGGTGAGCAGTACTTC.